This T cell receptor beta chain is from a study of blood T cell repertoires in COVID-19. Study details: COVID-19 samples collected from the United States, Italy and Spain covered acute and convalescent phases. Nucleic acid was either cDNA or gDNA, and it came from T cells, B-cell-depleted T cells, or PBMCs.

Original data processing: Nucleated cell number was recorded as an estimate derived from reference gene primer amplification. This table comes from immunoSEQ multiplex PCR, and its TCRdb copy is limited to in-frame clones, with some not included. V, J and clone size derive from that table, while D and trimming were established from the DNA sequence. Found here are some 74,000 clones, roughly 80% of them singletons; the top ten hold more than 4.5%. In germline, CDR1 is SNHLY, CDR2 FYNNEI. The ends were cut back, 2 bases at V and 3 bases at J, with 16 bases in the middle. There are 16 residues in the CDR3.

Sequenced: peripheral blood. This clonotype was sampled from an elderly woman with active or convalescent COVID-19. The rearrangement joins TRBV2 to TRBJ1-1; D call uncertain. The CDR3 bases are TGTGCCAGCAGTGAATATGTCGGGAGCCCTGACACTGAAGCTTTCTTT. This codes for CASSEYVGSPDTEAFF.